This T cell receptor beta chain was identified in a study of blood T cell repertoires in COVID-19. The overall study: The origin of the acute and convalescent COVID-19 samples was the United States, Italy and Spain.

Sequenced by immunoSEQ multiplex PCR; TCRdb stores in-frame clones only, minus some. Among 200,000 to 250,000 clones, roughly 85% were seen once, and the ten largest hold approximately 2.3%. The sequenced sample was peripheral blood. The TCR sequence derives from a woman between 65 and 79 years old with COVID-19, enrolled during active disease.

The CDR3 sequence is CASSSYRGQTDTQYF. As DNA, the CDR3 is TGTGCCAGCAGCTCGTACAGGGGACAAACAGATACGCAGTATTTT. The chain uses TRBV7-9 and TRBJ2-3, with TRBD1 matching over 7 bases. V lost 4 bases, J lost 3 bases, and 7 bases stayed unmatched. There are 15 residues in the CDR3. Per the germline V gene, CDR1 is SEHNR and CDR2 is FQNEAQ (reference sequence).